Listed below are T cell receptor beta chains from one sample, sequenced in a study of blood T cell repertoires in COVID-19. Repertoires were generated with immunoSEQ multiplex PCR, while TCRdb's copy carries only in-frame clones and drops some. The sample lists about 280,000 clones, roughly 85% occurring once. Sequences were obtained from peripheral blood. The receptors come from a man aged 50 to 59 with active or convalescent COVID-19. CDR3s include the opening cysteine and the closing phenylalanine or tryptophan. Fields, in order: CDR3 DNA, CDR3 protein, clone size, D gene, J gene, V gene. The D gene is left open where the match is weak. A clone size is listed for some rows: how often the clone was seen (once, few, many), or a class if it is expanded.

CDR3 DNA: TGTGCCAGCAGCCCAAGGACATCGCCCGTGAAAGAGCAGTTCTTC
CDR3 protein: CASSPRTSPVKEQFF
clone size: -
D gene: -
J gene: TRBJ2-1
V gene: TRBV7-6

CDR3 DNA: TGTGCCAGCAGCCTCCCGGGGGGGGGCTACACCTTC
CDR3 protein: CASSLPGGGYTF
clone size: -
D gene: -
J gene: TRBJ1-2
V gene: TRBV9

CDR3 DNA: TGCGCCAGCAGCCAAGAATACAGGGATTCACCCCTCCACTTT
CDR3 protein: CASSQEYRDSPLHF
clone size: -
D gene: -
J gene: TRBJ1-6
V gene: TRBV4-1

CDR3 DNA: TGTGCCTGGAGGCTTGACAGGGGCCCGTACGAGCAGTACTTC
CDR3 protein: CAWRLDRGPYEQYF
clone size: -
D gene: TRBD1
J gene: TRBJ2-7
V gene: TRBV30

CDR3 DNA: TGTGCCAGCAGTTCTTTAGGGGGCCGCACTGAAGCTTTCTTT
CDR3 protein: CASSSLGGRTEAFF
clone size: -
D gene: TRBD1
J gene: TRBJ1-1
V gene: TRBV27

CDR3 DNA: TGTGCCAGCAGCCAATCGGGACTAGCGGGAGGGCCGGGGGAGACCCAGTACTTC
CDR3 protein: CASSQSGLAGGPGETQYF
clone size: -
D gene: TRBD2
J gene: TRBJ2-5
V gene: TRBV3-1/TRBV3-2

CDR3 DNA: TGTGCCAGCTTGTCCAGGAAAAGCAATGGCTACACCTTC
CDR3 protein: CASLSRKSNGYTF
clone size: -
D gene: -
J gene: TRBJ1-2
V gene: TRBV6-5

CDR3 DNA: TGCGCCAGCAGCCAAGATCCCGCAGGCACCGCTAATAATTCACCCCTCCACTTT
CDR3 protein: CASSQDPAGTANNSPLHF
clone size: -
D gene: -
J gene: TRBJ1-6
V gene: TRBV4-1

CDR3 DNA: TGTGCCAGCAGACTCGGGACAGTCAATCAGCCCCAGCATTTT
CDR3 protein: CASRLGTVNQPQHF
clone size: -
D gene: TRBD1
J gene: TRBJ1-5
V gene: TRBV28

CDR3 DNA: TGTGCCAGCAGCCAACAGGGAATCTCTGGAAACACCATATATTTT
CDR3 protein: CASSQQGISGNTIYF
clone size: few
D gene: -
J gene: TRBJ1-3
V gene: TRBV6-5

CDR3 DNA: TGTGCCAGCAGCGTAGACACAAACACTGAAGCTTTCTTT
CDR3 protein: CASSVDTNTEAFF
clone size: -
D gene: -
J gene: TRBJ1-1
V gene: TRBV9

CDR3 DNA: TGTGCCAGCAGTTACTCGCAGGCTACCTACGAGCAGTACTTC
CDR3 protein: CASSYSQATYEQYF
clone size: -
D gene: -
J gene: TRBJ2-7
V gene: TRBV6-5

CDR3 DNA: TGTGCCAGAAGCTTGCATCTAGGCAATCAGCCCCAGCATTTT
CDR3 protein: CARSLHLGNQPQHF
clone size: -
D gene: -
J gene: TRBJ1-5
V gene: TRBV5-3

CDR3 DNA: TGTGCCAGCAGCCCCCGGGGGGGGCTGGTTTACACCTTC
CDR3 protein: CASSPRGGLVYTF
clone size: -
D gene: -
J gene: TRBJ1-2
V gene: TRBV27

CDR3 DNA: TGTGCCAGCAGTTCTCAGGGGGGACAGTCCCAAGAGACCCAGTACTTC
CDR3 protein: CASSSQGGQSQETQYF
clone size: -
D gene: -
J gene: TRBJ2-5
V gene: TRBV6-5

CDR3 DNA: TGTGCCAGCAGTTTATTTCGCCGGGGCACAGATACGCAGTATTTT
CDR3 protein: CASSLFRRGTDTQYF
clone size: -
D gene: -
J gene: TRBJ2-3
V gene: TRBV27

CDR3 DNA: TGTGCCAGCAGCCCCTTGGTAGGGGCTAAGGGTGAAAAACTGTTTTTT
CDR3 protein: CASSPLVGAKGEKLFF
clone size: -
D gene: -
J gene: TRBJ1-4
V gene: TRBV11-2

CDR3 DNA: TGTGCCAGCAGCTCTAGCCCGGACTCCCTAGAACCCAACGAGCAGTACTTC
CDR3 protein: CASSSSPDSLEPNEQYF
clone size: once
D gene: -
J gene: TRBJ2-7
V gene: TRBV7-9

CDR3 DNA: TGTGCCAGTAGTACCCCGGGACAGGGAGAGTTATGGACAGATACGCAGTATTTT
CDR3 protein: CASSTPGQGELWTDTQYF
clone size: -
D gene: TRBD1
J gene: TRBJ2-3
V gene: TRBV19

CDR3 DNA: TGTGCCAGCAGTTTACCGGGACTTCTTAAGGGGAACACTGAAGCTTTCTTT
CDR3 protein: CASSLPGLLKGNTEAFF
clone size: -
D gene: -
J gene: TRBJ1-1
V gene: TRBV28

CDR3 DNA: TGTGCCAGCAGCTTAGGGCAATTTTCCCAAGAGACCCAGTACTTC
CDR3 protein: CASSLGQFSQETQYF
clone size: -
D gene: -
J gene: TRBJ2-5
V gene: TRBV11-2

CDR3 DNA: TGTGCCAGTATAGGAGCCCCGGGACAAGTCTCTGGAAACACCATATATTTT
CDR3 protein: CASIGAPGQVSGNTIYF
clone size: -
D gene: -
J gene: TRBJ1-3
V gene: TRBV19

CDR3 DNA: TGTGCCAGTAGCCCGACTTGGACAGGCCTCCCCTATGGCTACACCTTC
CDR3 protein: CASSPTWTGLPYGYTF
clone size: -
D gene: TRBD1
J gene: TRBJ1-2
V gene: TRBV19

CDR3 DNA: TGCGCCAGCAGCGCCCAGGGGGCGACCGGGGAGCTGTTTTTT
CDR3 protein: CASSAQGATGELFF
clone size: -
D gene: TRBD1
J gene: TRBJ2-2
V gene: TRBV4-1

CDR3 DNA: TGTGCCAGCAGCTTCGGGGGGAACACTGAAGCTTTCTTT
CDR3 protein: CASSFGGNTEAFF
clone size: -
D gene: -
J gene: TRBJ1-1
V gene: TRBV7-9

CDR3 DNA: TGCGCCAGCAGCCCCTCCGGGACAGACCCCTACGAGCAGTACTTC
CDR3 protein: CASSPSGTDPYEQYF
clone size: -
D gene: TRBD1
J gene: TRBJ2-7
V gene: TRBV10-1